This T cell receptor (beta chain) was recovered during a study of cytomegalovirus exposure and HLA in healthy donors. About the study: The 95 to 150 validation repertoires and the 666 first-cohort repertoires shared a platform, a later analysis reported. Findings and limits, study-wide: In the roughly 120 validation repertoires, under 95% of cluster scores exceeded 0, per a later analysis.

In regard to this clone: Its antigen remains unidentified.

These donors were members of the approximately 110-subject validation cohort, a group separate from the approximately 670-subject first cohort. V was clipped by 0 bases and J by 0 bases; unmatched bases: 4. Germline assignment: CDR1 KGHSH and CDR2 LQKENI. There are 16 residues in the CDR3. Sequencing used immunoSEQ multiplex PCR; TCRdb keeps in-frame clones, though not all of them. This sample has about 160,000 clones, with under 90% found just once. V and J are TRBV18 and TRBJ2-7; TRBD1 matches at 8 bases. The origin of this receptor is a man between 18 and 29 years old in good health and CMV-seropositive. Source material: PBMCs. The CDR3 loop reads CASSPPAGQGSYEQYF. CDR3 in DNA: TGTGCCAGCTCACCACCAGCAGGACAGGGCTCCTACGAGCAGTACTTC.